This T cell receptor beta chain comes out of a study of response to subunit inactivated influenza vaccine (dated 2018 in TCRdb). Study-wide context: Deep quantitative T cell receptor repertoire profiling was used in the study to track responses to a trivalent subunit inactivated influenza vaccine.

Overall study outcomes, separate from this receptor: According to the authors, only a limited number of new T cells may be recruited by each seasonal influenza vaccination.

The CDR3 spans 15 residues, from the cysteine through the phenylalanine. Only the CDR3 DNA is retained, 45 bases long and in frame from the first base. CDR1 and CDR2 are read off the germline V gene (reference sequence) as LNHNV and YYDKDF. V sheds 3 bases and J sheds 0 bases, leaving 12 bases between their ends. Worth noting for this clonotype: The clone's antigen remains unknown. No base quality values were provided; no much bigger clone lies one nucleotide off.

Library preparation used RT-PCR. TCRdb names Illumina HiSeq 2500 as the instrument used. TCRdb redid the processing of the public reads, applying fastp at Q25 and MiXCR, and retained in-frame beta chains. Rows are combined by CDR3 protein, so each entry shows the most common genes and DNA. The sample table holds about 530,000 distinct CDR3 sequences, of which roughly 12% were seen once. The ten most abundant clones make up 10% of the sample. The source material was PBMCs from blood, sampled on the day of vaccination. This TCR derives from a man aged 50 to 59 who received an inactivated influenza vaccine. Donor details come from another sample of the same person, matched by shared clones. Recombination joined TRBV15 with TRBJ2-7; the D gene is perhaps TRBD2, on 5 matching bases. The DNA sequence is TGTGCCACCAGCAGTGAGGGCGGGCCCTCCTACGAGCAGTACTTC. This encodes CATSSEGGPSYEQYF.